Below, one T cell receptor beta chain is given with its context. Its antigen specificity is not known. No base quality information exists; no much larger clone differs at one position. This record comes from a study of technical replicates of blood from a few donors (dated by TCRdb to 2016 to 2017). From its cysteine to its phenylalanine, the CDR3 spans 16 amino acids. CDR3 DNA is the only sequence kept; it has 48 bases, read in frame from the first base. CDR1 is given as SGHDT and CDR2 as YYEEEE, both from the germline V gene. Trimming removed 4 bases from V and 0 bases from J, leaving 16 bases between the germline ends. The library relied on the immunoSEQ multiplex PCR assay. TCRdb obtained this table from immuneACCESS and retained in-frame rearrangements with V and J assigned. These tables miss some clones; where compared with another copy, unresolved V genes account for less than half of the shortfall, and the remainder is unexplained. Here the sample has tens of thousands of clones; around 93% occur a single time. Together, the top ten hold roughly 0.24% of the sample.

The receptor comes from a human donor in good health. The sequence joins TRBV5-6 to TRBJ1-2; the D gene is possibly TRBD1, with 5 bases matching. The specimen sequenced was T cells isolated from PBMCs. DNA sequence: TGTGCCAGCAGCCGAAGGGGAGGTTTAGCTAACTATGGCTACACCTTC. Its product reads: CASSRRGGLANYGYTF.